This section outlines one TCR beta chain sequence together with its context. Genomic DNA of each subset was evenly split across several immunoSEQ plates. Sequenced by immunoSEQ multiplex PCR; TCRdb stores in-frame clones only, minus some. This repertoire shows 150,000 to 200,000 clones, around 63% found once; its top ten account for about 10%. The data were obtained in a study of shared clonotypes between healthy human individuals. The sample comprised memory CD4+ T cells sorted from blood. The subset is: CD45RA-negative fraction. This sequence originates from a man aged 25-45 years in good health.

CDR3 DNA sequence: TGTGCCAGCAAAACAGCGAACACCGGGGAGCTGTTTTTT. Translating gives CASKTANTGELFF. The chain recombines TRBV6-1 with TRBJ2-2; D ambiguous. V lost 7 bases and J 0 bases, leaving 6 bases between the germline ends. The CDR3 sequence is 13 residues long. Germline CDR1 MNHNS, CDR2 SASEGT.